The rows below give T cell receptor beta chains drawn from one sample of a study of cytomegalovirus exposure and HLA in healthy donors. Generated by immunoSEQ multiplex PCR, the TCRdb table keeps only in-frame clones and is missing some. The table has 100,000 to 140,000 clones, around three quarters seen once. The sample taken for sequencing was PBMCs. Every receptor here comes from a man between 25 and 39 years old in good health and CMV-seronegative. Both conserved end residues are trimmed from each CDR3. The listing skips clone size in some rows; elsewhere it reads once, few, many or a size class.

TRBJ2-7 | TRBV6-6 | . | ASSYRTGGSYEQY
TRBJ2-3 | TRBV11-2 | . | ASSPGTGSTDTQY
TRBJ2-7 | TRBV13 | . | ASSLRAGASYEQY
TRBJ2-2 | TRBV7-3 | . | ASSLQGVGSGELF
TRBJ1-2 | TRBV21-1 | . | ASSTRGRAYGYT
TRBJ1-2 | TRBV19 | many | ASSPGTGFLAYGYT
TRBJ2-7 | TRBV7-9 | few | ASSPSLASSEQY
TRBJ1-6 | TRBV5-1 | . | ASSDGTGDSPLH
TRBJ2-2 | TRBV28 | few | ASSASTGELF
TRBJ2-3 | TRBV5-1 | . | ASSLERLAGRGGGTDTQY
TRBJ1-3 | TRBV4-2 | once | ASSQDPGAGNTIY
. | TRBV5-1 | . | ASSWGLATYEQY
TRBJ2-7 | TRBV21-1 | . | ASSKGVGTDSYEQY
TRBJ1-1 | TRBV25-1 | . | ASSESGTLTMNTEAF
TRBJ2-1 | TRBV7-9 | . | ASSMPQGAASYNEQF
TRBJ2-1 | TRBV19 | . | ASSISGRGSGRASEQF
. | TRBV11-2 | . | ASSLGRGGSYEQY
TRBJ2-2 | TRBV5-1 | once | ASDRGNTGELF
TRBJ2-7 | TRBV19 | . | ASSITQGLAGGHEQY
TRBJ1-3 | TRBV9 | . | ASSPGTGSGNTIY
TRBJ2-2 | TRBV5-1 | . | ASSLGGTGGTGELF
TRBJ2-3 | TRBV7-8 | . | ASSGVRSDTQY
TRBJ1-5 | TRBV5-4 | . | ASSLGGFSNQPQH
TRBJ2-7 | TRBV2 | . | ASSINRGPYEQY
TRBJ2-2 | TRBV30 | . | AWSVRGSVTGELF
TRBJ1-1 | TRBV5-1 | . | ASSFEGSGFVNTEAF
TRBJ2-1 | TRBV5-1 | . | ASSLVLAGKSGSWNEQF
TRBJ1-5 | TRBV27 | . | ASSQISNQPQH
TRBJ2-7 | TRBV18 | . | ASSPDSANYEQY
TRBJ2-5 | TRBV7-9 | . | ASSSFGGETQY
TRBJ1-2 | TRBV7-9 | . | ASSITGQLYT
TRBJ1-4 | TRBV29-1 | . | SAIDGPGGGEKLF
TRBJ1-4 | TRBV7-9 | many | ASSSAGQGKLF
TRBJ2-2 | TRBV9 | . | ASSVRAWRGGISFFFRELF
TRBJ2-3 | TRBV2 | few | ASSKGASTDTQY
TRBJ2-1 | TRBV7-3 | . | ASSLTGTVDYNEQF
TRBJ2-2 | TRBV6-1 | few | ASSMGTAGELF
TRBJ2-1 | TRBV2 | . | ASSPQDRIHEQF
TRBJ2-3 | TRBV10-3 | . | AISQGQGAGTDTQY
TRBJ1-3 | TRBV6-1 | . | ASSDGASGNTIY
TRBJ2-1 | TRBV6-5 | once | ASSYLQGLTYNEQF
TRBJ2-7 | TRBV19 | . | ASSFGTGGFGEQY
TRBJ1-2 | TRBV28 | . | ASSLGQGAGGYT
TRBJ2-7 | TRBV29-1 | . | SVAPTGGYEQY
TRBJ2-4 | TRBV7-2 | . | ASSLNTKNIQY
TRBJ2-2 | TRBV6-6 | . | ASSPRAGNGELF
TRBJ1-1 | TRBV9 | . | ASSRGQGRWDTEAF
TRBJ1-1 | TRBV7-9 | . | ASSTQGALTEAF
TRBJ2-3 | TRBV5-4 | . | ASRLAEQLDTQY
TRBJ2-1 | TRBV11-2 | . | ASSLRDSVNEQF
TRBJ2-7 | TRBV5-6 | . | ASSLSLEQY
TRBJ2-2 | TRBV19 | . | ASSSQGSHGELF
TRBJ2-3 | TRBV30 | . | AWSVRASLSTDTQY